This is a list of T cell receptor beta chains from one sample in a study of blood T cell repertoires in COVID-19. The method was immunoSEQ multiplex PCR; TCRdb's version includes in-frame clones alone and lacks a portion of them. The table shows about 99,000 clones, with roughly 84% occurring only once. The sequencing input was peripheral blood. All receptors derive from a human donor in a cohort sampled during active COVID-19. Each CDR3 is given with its conserved first and last residue. Each record gives: clone size, V gene, J gene, CDR3 length, D gene, CDR3 protein, CDR3 DNA. A D gene is named only where the DNA matches it firmly. For some rows the clone size is stated as once, few or many, or as a class when expanded; others skip it.

size: NA; V: TRBV19; J: TRBJ2-1; length: 14; D: NA; CDR3: CASTNVGATDEQFF; DNA: TGTGCCAGTACGAACGTGGGGGCGACCGATGAGCAGTTCTTC
size: NA; V: TRBV24-1; J: TRBJ2-2; length: 15; D: NA; CDR3: CATSEWTSNTGELFF; DNA: TGTGCCACCAGTGAGTGGACTTCTAACACCGGGGAGCTGTTTTTT
size: NA; V: TRBV6-5; J: TRBJ1-1; length: 12; D: NA; CDR3: CASIYRNTEAFF; DNA: TGTGCCAGCATCTACAGGAACACTGAAGCTTTCTTT
size: NA; V: TRBV19; J: TRBJ1-2; length: 14; D: TRBD1; CDR3: CASSTDRGVYGYTF; DNA: TGTGCCAGTAGTACGGACAGGGGGGTCTATGGCTACACCTTC
size: NA; V: TRBV27; J: TRBJ2-2; length: 15; D: TRBD1; CDR3: CASRWGQDNTGELFF; DNA: TGTGCCAGCAGATGGGGACAGGACAACACCGGGGAGCTGTTTTTT
size: NA; V: TRBV4-1; J: TRBJ2-7; length: 13; D: TRBD1; CDR3: CASSQRTGNEQYF; DNA: TGCGCCAGCAGCCAAAGGACAGGGAACGAGCAGTACTTC
size: few; V: TRBV7-9; J: TRBJ1-5; length: 14; D: NA; CDR3: CASSLGRWAQPQHF; DNA: TGTGCCAGCAGCTTAGGCAGGTGGGCTCAGCCCCAGCATTTT
size: few; V: TRBV7-3; J: TRBJ2-1; length: 17; D: TRBD2; CDR3: CASSSERLAGEYNEQFF; DNA: TGTGCCAGCAGTTCCGAGAGACTAGCGGGAGAGTACAATGAGCAGTTCTTC
size: NA; V: TRBV4-2; J: TRBJ1-3; length: 18; D: TRBD1; CDR3: CASSQMDREEKSGNTIYF; DNA: TGTGCCAGCAGCCAGATGGACAGGGAAGAAAAATCTGGAAACACCATATATTTT
size: NA; V: TRBV27; J: TRBJ2-1; length: 15; D: TRBD2; CDR3: CASSRGTSIINEQFF; DNA: TGTGCCAGCTCCCGAGGGACTAGTATCATCAATGAGCAGTTCTTC
size: NA; V: TRBV13; J: TRBJ1-2; length: 12; D: TRBD1; CDR3: CASSSDRGGYTF; DNA: TGTGCCAGCAGCTCGGACAGGGGTGGCTACACCTTC
size: once; V: TRBV14; J: TRBJ2-1; length: 13; D: NA; CDR3: CASSYNLLNEQFF; DNA: TGTGCCAGCAGCTATAACCTACTTAATGAGCAGTTCTTC
size: NA; V: TRBV11-3; J: TRBJ2-1; length: 12; D: NA; CDR3: CASSLRDNEQFF; DNA: TGTGCCAGCAGCTTACGGGACAATGAGCAGTTCTTC
size: once; V: TRBV6-2/TRBV6-3; J: TRBJ2-1; length: 17; D: TRBD2; CDR3: CASSYGDGTSGGGGQFF; DNA: TGTGCCAGCAGTTACGGGGACGGGACTAGCGGTGGTGGGGGGCAGTTCTTC
size: NA; V: TRBV4-2; J: TRBJ1-4; length: 16; D: NA; CDR3: CASSQDRGGSSEKLFF; DNA: TGTGCCAGCAGCCAAGATCGAGGGGGTTCGAGTGAAAAACTGTTTTTT
size: NA; V: TRBV28; J: TRBJ2-3; length: 15; D: NA; CDR3: CASSSHRAGENTQYF; DNA: TGTGCCAGCAGTTCCCACAGGGCGGGGGAAAATACGCAGTATTTT
size: NA; V: TRBV6-1; J: TRBJ2-7; length: 12; D: NA; CDR3: CASSEGGYEQYF; DNA: TGTGCCAGCAGTGAAGGAGGTTACGAGCAGTACTTC
size: NA; V: TRBV9; J: TRBJ2-5; length: 15; D: TRBD2; CDR3: CASSVGAGGRETQYF; DNA: TGTGCCAGCAGCGTAGGTGCGGGAGGGCGAGAGACCCAGTACTTC
size: NA; V: TRBV5-1; J: TRBJ2-4; length: 15; D: NA; CDR3: CASSWSGHYTDIQYF; DNA: TGCGCCAGCAGCTGGAGCGGTCACTATACTGACATTCAGTACTTC
size: few; V: TRBV2; J: TRBJ2-2; length: 19; D: TRBD2; CDR3: CASSRTSGMNRERGGELFF; DNA: TGTGCCAGCAGCCGGACTAGCGGGATGAACCGAGAAAGGGGCGGGGAGCTGTTTTTT
size: few; V: TRBV30; J: TRBJ2-5; length: 15; D: TRBD2; CDR3: CAWTRVTAGRETQYF; DNA: TGTGCCTGGACCAGAGTCACAGCGGGAAGGGAGACCCAGTACTTC
size: NA; V: TRBV4-2; J: TRBJ1-3; length: 19; D: NA; CDR3: CASSQDLGKGIGYGNTIYF; DNA: TGTGCCAGCAGCCAAGATCTGGGGAAGGGGATAGGGTATGGAAACACCATATATTTT
size: NA; V: TRBV29-1; J: TRBJ2-3; length: 14; D: TRBD2; CDR3: CSVRTSGGTDTQYF; DNA: TGCAGCGTTAGGACTAGCGGGGGCACAGATACGCAGTATTTT
size: NA; V: TRBV9; J: TRBJ2-7; length: 15; D: NA; CDR3: CASSVEGHSGYEQYF; DNA: TGTGCCAGCAGCGTAGAGGGACACTCCGGATACGAGCAGTACTTC
size: NA; V: TRBV27; J: TRBJ2-2; length: 15; D: NA; CDR3: CASSRTGSNTGELFF; DNA: TGTGCCAGCAGCCGAACCGGGTCAAACACCGGGGAGCTGTTTTTT
size: NA; V: TRBV29-1; J: TRBJ2-3; length: 13; D: TRBD2; CDR3: CSVSGGATDTQYF; DNA: TGCAGCGTTAGCGGGGGGGCAACAGATACGCAGTATTTT
size: NA; V: TRBV3-1/TRBV3-2; J: TRBJ1-5; length: 17; D: TRBD1; CDR3: CASSRAPQGGSNQPQHF; DNA: TGTGCCAGCAGCCGCGCCCCTCAGGGGGGTAGCAATCAGCCCCAGCATTTT
size: NA; V: TRBV10-3; J: TRBJ2-7; length: 14; D: TRBD2; CDR3: CAISGGLAGEAQYF; DNA: TGTGCCATCAGTGGGGGACTAGCGGGAGAGGCGCAGTACTTC
size: NA; V: TRBV11-2; J: TRBJ1-1; length: 14; D: NA; CDR3: CASSLRSGVTEAFF; DNA: TGTGCCAGCAGCTTAAGGTCAGGGGTTACTGAAGCTTTCTTT
size: NA; V: TRBV3-1/TRBV3-2; J: TRBJ1-2; length: 14; D: NA; CDR3: CASSQVAGRYGYTF; DNA: TGTGCCAGCAGCCAAGTGGCGGGGCGCTATGGCTACACCTTC
size: NA; V: TRBV9; J: TRBJ1-2; length: 15; D: TRBD1; CDR3: CASSVGGQGLYGYTF; DNA: TGTGCCAGCAGCGTCGGGGGACAGGGGTTATATGGCTACACCTTC
size: NA; V: TRBV5-1; J: TRBJ2-5; length: 13; D: TRBD1; CDR3: CASSFTGGETQYF; DNA: TGCGCCAGCAGCTTTACAGGGGGCGAGACCCAGTACTTC
size: once; V: TRBV5-1; J: TRBJ1-1; length: 16; D: NA; CDR3: CASSPVRQGGHTEAFF; DNA: TGCGCCAGCAGCCCCGTAAGGCAGGGAGGACACACTGAAGCTTTCTTT
size: NA; V: TRBV27; J: TRBJ1-1; length: 16; D: NA; CDR3: CASSLSRTVINTEAFF; DNA: TGTGCCAGCAGTTTAAGTCGGACAGTTATTAACACTGAAGCTTTCTTT
size: few; V: TRBV28; J: TRBJ1-3; length: 15; D: NA; CDR3: CASRPDINSGNTIYF; DNA: TGTGCCAGCAGGCCGGACATCAACTCTGGAAACACCATATATTTT
size: few; V: TRBV19; J: TRBJ2-3; length: 13; D: NA; CDR3: CASSIGGTDTQYF; DNA: TGTGCCAGTAGTATAGGAGGCACAGATACGCAGTATTTT
size: NA; V: TRBV5-1; J: TRBJ1-1; length: 15; D: TRBD1; CDR3: CATHEGQGLSTEAFF; DNA: TGCGCCACCCACGAAGGACAGGGTTTAAGCACTGAAGCTTTCTTT
size: once; V: TRBV7-2; J: TRBJ2-7; length: 12; D: NA; CDR3: CASSDNNYEQYF; DNA: TGTGCCAGCAGCGACAACAACTACGAGCAGTACTTC
size: NA; V: TRBV7-8; J: TRBJ1-3; length: 15; D: NA; CDR3: CASTIARGQGNTIYF; DNA: TGTGCCAGCACCATCGCCCGGGGTCAAGGAAACACCATATATTTT
size: NA; V: TRBV7-5; J: TRBJ1-6; length: 17; D: NA; CDR3: CVRSLVGGGRFPSPLHF; DNA: TGTGTCAGAAGCTTAGTAGGGGGGGGGCGCTTTCCTTCACCCCTCCACTTT
size: NA; V: TRBV4-1; J: TRBJ1-1; length: 15; D: NA; CDR3: CASSQDPGVNTEAFF; DNA: TGCGCCAGCAGCCAAGATCCCGGGGTAAACACTGAAGCTTTCTTT
size: NA; V: TRBV4-1; J: TRBJ2-1; length: 15; D: TRBD2; CDR3: CASSQWTSGGDEQFF; DNA: TGCGCCAGCAGCCAATGGACTAGCGGGGGGGATGAGCAGTTCTTC
size: NA; V: TRBV11-1; J: TRBJ2-2; length: 14; D: NA; CDR3: CASSNNMGLGELFF; DNA: TGTGCCAGCAGCAATAACATGGGGCTGGGGGAGCTGTTTTTT
size: many; V: TRBV9; J: TRBJ1-1; length: 12; D: TRBD1; CDR3: CASSVGTGTAFF; DNA: TGTGCCAGCAGCGTAGGGACAGGGACAGCTTTCTTT
size: NA; V: TRBV27; J: TRBJ1-2; length: 13; D: TRBD1; CDR3: CASSFEGAYGYTF; DNA: TGTGCCAGCAGTTTCGAGGGGGCGTATGGCTACACCTTC
size: NA; V: TRBV2; J: TRBJ2-2; length: 14; D: NA; CDR3: CASMSGWDTGELFF; DNA: TGTGCCAGCATGTCAGGGTGGGACACTGGGGAGCTGTTTTTT
size: NA; V: TRBV6-6; J: TRBJ2-7; length: 15; D: TRBD2; CDR3: CASSYSSGGGYEQYF; DNA: TGTGCCAGCAGTTACTCAAGCGGGGGGGGCTACGAGCAGTACTTC
size: NA; V: TRBV28; J: TRBJ2-7; length: 16; D: TRBD1; CDR3: CASSLVRGRGSYEQYF; DNA: TGTGCCAGCAGTTTGGTTAGGGGCAGGGGGTCCTACGAGCAGTACTTC
size: once; V: TRBV28; J: TRBJ2-3; length: 15; D: NA; CDR3: CASSTNRVSTDTQYF; DNA: TGTGCCAGCAGCACAAACAGGGTCAGCACAGATACGCAGTATTTT
size: NA; V: TRBV9; J: TRBJ2-3; length: 14; D: NA; CDR3: CASSAGLGTDTQYF; DNA: TGTGCCAGCAGCGCGGGACTGGGAACAGATACGCAGTATTTT
size: NA; V: TRBV4-1; J: TRBJ2-3; length: 16; D: TRBD2; CDR3: CASSHLPGLASDTQYF; DNA: TGCGCCAGCAGCCACCTTCCGGGACTAGCGTCAGATACGCAGTATTTT
size: NA; V: TRBV5-1; J: TRBJ2-3; length: 15; D: TRBD1; CDR3: CASSLGQGAADTQYF; DNA: TGCGCCAGCAGCTTGGGACAGGGGGCCGCAGATACGCAGTATTTT
size: NA; V: TRBV30; J: TRBJ2-5; length: 18; D: TRBD1; CDR3: CAWSPWGSYKGQGETQYF; DNA: TGTGCCTGGAGCCCATGGGGGTCCTATAAGGGACAGGGAGAGACCCAGTACTTC
size: NA; V: TRBV19; J: TRBJ1-5; length: 15; D: TRBD1; CDR3: CASSLGQGGFQPQHF; DNA: TGTGCCAGTAGTTTAGGACAGGGGGGGTTTCAGCCCCAGCATTTT
size: NA; V: TRBV3-1/TRBV3-2; J: TRBJ2-7; length: 15; D: NA; CDR3: CASSQVTPVGYEQYF; DNA: TGTGCCAGCAGCCAAGTGACACCGGTGGGCTACGAGCAGTACTTC